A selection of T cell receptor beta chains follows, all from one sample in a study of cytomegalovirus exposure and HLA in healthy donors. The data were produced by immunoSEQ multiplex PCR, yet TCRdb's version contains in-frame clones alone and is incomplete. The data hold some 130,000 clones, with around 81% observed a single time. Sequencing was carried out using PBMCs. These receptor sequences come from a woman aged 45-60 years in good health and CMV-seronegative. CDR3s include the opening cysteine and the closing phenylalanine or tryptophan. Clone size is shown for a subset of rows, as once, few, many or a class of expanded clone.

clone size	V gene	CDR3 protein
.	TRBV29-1	CSVEGRVGTEAFF
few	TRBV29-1	CSVEDTSGMSYNEQFF
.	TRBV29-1	CSVERGLAGGYTF
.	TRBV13	CASSPRGGRNTEAFF
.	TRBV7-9	CASSLGATSGRNTQYF
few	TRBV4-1	CASRDTGGGGQPQHF
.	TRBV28	CASSLPVTEQYF
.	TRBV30	CAWSSDPGNSPLHF
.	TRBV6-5	CASSFQGPMGEQYF
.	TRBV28	CASSLRQGGNQPQHF
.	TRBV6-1	CATQPTVNTEAFF
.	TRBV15	CATSRAGNQPQHF
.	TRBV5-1	CASSPRWGTSGRSYNEQFF
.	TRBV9	CASSVAGSYEQYF
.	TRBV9	CASSPLNEKLFF
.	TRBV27	CASSLIGGSGANVLTF
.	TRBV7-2	CASSLGGISNQPQHF
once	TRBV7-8	CASSPLAGVRNEQFF
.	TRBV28	CASSLPGRGTEAFF
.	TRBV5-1	CASSLIGTSTDTQYF
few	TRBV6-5	CASSSVEGGYTF
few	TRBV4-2	CASSQDTGGRQPQHF
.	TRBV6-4	CASSQTSVILSGANVLTF
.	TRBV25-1	CASSMLGGPNYGYTF
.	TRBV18	CASSPRAYEQYF
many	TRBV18	CASSPDYQSTGELFF
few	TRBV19	CASSTRTGTIYEQYF
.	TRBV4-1	CASSQGSDRVTYEQYF
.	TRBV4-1	CASSHRLAVSYNEQFF
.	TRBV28	CASSFTGGGKTQYF
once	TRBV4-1	CASSRTSGGLADNEQFF
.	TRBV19	CASISGDGYTF
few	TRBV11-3	CASSWGTGTNGYTF
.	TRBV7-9	CASSGPGLAGATNIQYF
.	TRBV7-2	CASSSPLGAQGVYGYTF
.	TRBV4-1	CASSRAVGEQFF
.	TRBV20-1	CSARDTDTF
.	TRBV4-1	CASSINPGDSNQPQYF
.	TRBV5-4	CASSEGQSSYNEQFF
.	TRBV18	CASSLGQVSNEQCF
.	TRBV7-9	CASSLGPGTYEQYF
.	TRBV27	CASSFVQGSEAFF
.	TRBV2	CASSGDRASGNTIYF
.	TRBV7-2	CASSLMGLEISYEQYF
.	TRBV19	CASTTLTPGGGTEAFF
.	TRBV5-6	CASSLWTGGTDTQYF
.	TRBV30	CASGQGSNQPQNF
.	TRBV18	CASSPQTSGNEQYF
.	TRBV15	CATSRATGTGSYEQYF
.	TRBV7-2	CASSLGGLAGGPGNEQFF
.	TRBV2	CASSGGGQGRTGELFF
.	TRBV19	CASSFTSGSFDEQFF
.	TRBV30	CAWSVPSGVSPLHF